This is a list of T cell receptor beta chains from one sample in a study of blood T cell repertoires in COVID-19. Profiled with immunoSEQ multiplex PCR; TCRdb holds only in-frame clones, not every one. The sample yields about 330,000 clones, approximately 85% seen once. The sequenced material came from peripheral blood. Every receptor here comes from a human donor in a cohort sampled during active COVID-19. CDR3s include the opening cysteine and the closing phenylalanine or tryptophan. The D gene is left open where the match is weak. Size is stated for part of the rows, as once, few or many counts, or as a class when the clone is expanded.

>.|TRBJ1-3|TRBV20-1|.
CSASRYSLQSSGNTIYF
TGCAGTGCTAGTAGATACAGTCTACAGTCGTCTGGAAACACCATATATTTT
>.|TRBJ2-7|TRBV12-3/TRBV12-4|TRBD1
CASSRQGYYEQYF
TGTGCCAGCAGTAGACAGGGATACTACGAGCAGTACTTC
>.|TRBJ1-5|TRBV2|TRBD1
CASSEQGAFQPQHF
TGTGCCAGCAGTGAACAGGGGGCTTTTCAGCCCCAGCATTTT
>few|TRBJ2-7|TRBV5-1|.
CASSLIGDEQYF
TGCGCCAGCAGCTTGATCGGAGACGAGCAGTACTTC
>few|TRBJ2-7|TRBV27|.
CASSLAKGPYEQYF
TGTGCCAGCAGTTTGGCTAAGGGGCCCTACGAGCAGTACTTC
>once|TRBJ2-7|TRBV2|TRBD1
CATKDRAHLPGEQYF
TGTGCCACCAAGGACAGGGCCCACCTCCCGGGCGAGCAGTACTTC
>.|TRBJ2-1|TRBV3-1/TRBV3-2|TRBD2
CASGGSGGASYNEQFF
TGTGCCAGCGGGGGAAGCGGGGGGGCTTCCTACAATGAGCAGTTCTTC
>.|TRBJ1-2|TRBV10-3|.
CAIGGGQNYGYTF
TGTGCCATCGGCGGGGGCCAGAACTATGGCTACACCTTC
>.|TRBJ1-5|TRBV15|TRBD1
CATSRSRTGSNQPQHF
TGTGCCACCAGCAGATCCAGGACAGGGAGCAATCAGCCCCAGCATTTT
>once|TRBJ2-2|TRBV7-3|.
CASAENTGELFF
TGTGCCAGCGCAGAGAACACCGGGGAGCTGTTTTTT
>.|TRBJ1-6|TRBV6-5|.
CASSSRKGVGNSPLHF
TGTGCCAGCAGTTCTCGAAAGGGGGTAGGCAATTCACCCCTCCACTTT
>.|TRBJ2-1|TRBV6-5|TRBD1
CASTGQGLNEQFF
TGTGCCAGCACCGGACAGGGTTTGAATGAGCAGTTCTTC
>.|TRBJ2-7|TRBV13|.
CASSSLAGAYEQYF
TGTGCCAGCAGCTCCCTGGCAGGCGCCTACGAGCAGTACTTC
>.|TRBJ1-3|TRBV6-1|.
CASSEFGRDSGNTIYF
TGTGCCAGCAGTGAATTTGGCAGGGACTCTGGAAACACCATATATTTT
>.|TRBJ2-3|TRBV11-3|TRBD2
CASSLAGVDTQYF
TGTGCCAGCAGCCTCGCGGGGGTAGATACGCAGTATTTT